This note documents a single TCR beta chain sequence. The antigen is undetermined. This sample stems from a study of T cell responses to AZD1222 COVID-19 vaccine. Deletions cut 0 bases from V and 4 bases from J, with 13 bases between. Looked up from germline, CDR1 is GTSNPN and CDR2 is SVGIG (reference sequence). The CDR3 has 15 amino acids. Measured with immunoSEQ multiplex PCR; TCRdb has only the in-frame clones, and not every one. This table has about 150,000 clones, 93% appearing once. Study-wide findings and caveats: Sampled repertoires all dated from after the peak T cell response. Following two doses of AZD1222, Spike-specific TCR breadth and depth rose. Donors, mostly white British, included more females; clonal diversity was possibly underestimated. Reports indicate that nearly half of spike-specific TCRs are directed at unmutated variant regions.

This receptor was obtained from an adult in good health. V is TRBV30 and J is TRBJ1-3; TRBD1 is a possible D gene (5 bases). The sequencing here drew on peripheral blood, taken on day 0 of AZD1222 vaccination. The CDR3 is CAWSVNWTPGNTIYF. For the CDR3, the DNA is TGTGCCTGGAGTGTAAATTGGACACCGGGAAACACCATATATTTT.